This paragraph covers one TCR beta chain sequence. No antigen is known for it. Researchers made TCR beta libraries by using iRepertoire HTBI primers and running Arm-PCR on CDR3 regions. Each CDR3 protein is one row after TCRdb ran MiXCR on the multiplex PCR reads. Of 580,000 or so distinct CDR3 sequences in the sample, roughly a sixth are singletons; the top ten hold 12%. The time point: newly diagnosed GD, antithyroid drugs for less than 3 months. The authors made the TCR library using RNA they extracted from PBMCs. From each patient, roughly 10 milliliters of peripheral blood was drawn and collected into an EDTA anticoagulant tube. These data belong to a study of regulatory T cells in long-lasting Graves disease. General study findings and limits: There was favoring of TRBV28, TRBJ1-2 and TRBJ2-5 in persistent disease.

CDR1 and CDR2 from the germline V gene are MDHEN and SYDVKM. CDR3 length: 15 amino acids. V was cut by 2 bases and J by 4 bases, with 15 bases left in between. The same sample was also used in a study of T cells in Graves' hyperthyroidism and ophthalmopathy. That work states: Clinical symptoms, serum thyroxine and TRAb, thyroid ultrasound and orbital computed tomography together formed the diagnostic basis. A median 6.5 months before onset, the model predicted ophthalmopathy.

J is TRBJ2-7 and V is TRBV28; D gene unclear. The receptor's source is a man between 18 and 29 years old with Graves disease. The source was peripheral blood mononuclear cells (PBMCs), collected at new diagnosis, from a patient treated with antithyroid drugs. CDR3 sequence: CASSLLKDPKYEQYF. DNA for the CDR3: TGTGCCAGCAGTTTACTCAAAGACCCAAAATACGAGCAGTACTTC.